This TCR beta chain was obtained from a study of shared clonotypes between healthy human individuals. Study-level findings and limits: The study sampled only blood, and tissue repertoires likely differ. Some naive CD4 clonotypes, 4% to 6%, turned up in common across a few donors.

As regards this clone: Its matching antigen is unknown.

The authors ran the assay at deep level. Evenly divided among several immunoSEQ plates was the genomic DNA of each subset. Using immunoSEQ multiplex PCR, the repertoire was profiled, and TCRdb retains in-frame clones only, with some absent. This table holds around 2,000,000 clones, around 96% found once. Germline loops: CDR1 MNHEY, CDR2 SVGAGI. This CDR3 is 13 amino acids long. Trimming stripped 6 bases from V and 3 bases from J, with 11 bases between. CD45RO-negative cells were positively selected for CCR7, leaving out terminally differentiated effector memory CD45RA+ cells. The sequencing input was naive CD8+ T cells sorted from blood. The source is a man between 18 and 29 years old in good health. The rearrangement joins TRBV6-5 to TRBJ2-5; possible D gene TRBD1, 6 bases. For the CDR3, the DNA is TGTGCCAGCAGAGAGGGGGTTGAAGAGACCCAGTACTTC. Its translation is CASREGVEETQYF.